This TCR beta chain comes out of a study of control samples from healthy donors and cancer patients. CDR1 is MNHEY, CDR2 SMNVEV, per germline (reference sequence). The CDR3 loop spans 16 amino acids. With 3 bases clipped from V and 4 bases from J, the junction kept 11 bases outside the gene matches. Assay: immunoSEQ multiplex PCR; the TCRdb copy retains only in-frame clones and omits some. Here the sample spans 120,000 to 150,000 clones, 94% being singletons. The sample consisted of blood. This receptor was taken from a man in his forties or fifties in good health. This sequence joins TRBV27 and TRBJ2-7, with TRBD2 identical over 8 bases. The CDR3 nucleotides are TGTGCCAGCAGTTTTCCGAGTTGTCGGGAGGGATACGAGCAGTACTTC. Protein product: CASSFPSCREGYEQYF.